This TCR beta chain stems from a study of post-analysis software for immune sequencing data. Study observations and caveats: Under the F measure, samples that were prepared in one batch clustered strongly together. Elevated frequency relative to controls characterized four to six TRBV segments in patients, TRBV5-6, TRBV5-1 and TRBV20-1 among them.

Trimming stripped 2 bases from V and 3 bases from J, with 14 bases between. In germline, CDR1 is SGHRS, CDR2 YFSETQ. This CDR3 has 15 amino acids. Turning to this clonotype: Its antigen is unknown.

Tagging with unique molecular identifiers was a feature of the TCR beta cDNA libraries. Using its own MiXCR run on the PCR reads, TCRdb lists one record per CDR3 protein. The table shows around 500,000 distinct CDR3 sequences, with approximately 31% occurring only once. The sample taken for sequencing was blood. The genes are TRBV5-1 and TRBJ1-2; D gene ambiguous. The source of this sequence is a girl aged 2-17 years with multiple sclerosis. CDR3 nucleotides: TGCGCCAGCAGCTTTGGGCTTTCGGCCTACTATGGCTACACCTTC. Its translation: CASSFGLSAYYGYTF.